This TCR beta chain was recovered during a study of blood T cell repertoires in COVID-19. The assay was immunoSEQ multiplex PCR, and TCRdb's table has in-frame clones only and misses some. The repertoire has 110,000 to 150,000 clones, 80% to 90% of them found once; the top ten carry approximately 3%. This CDR3 region has 16 residues. Germline V lookup: CDR1 DFQATT, CDR2 SNEGSKA (reference sequence). The V segment lost 3 bases and the J segment 12 bases; nucleotides outside the gene matches: 20. This clonotype originated in a woman in her sixties or seventies with active COVID-19. Sample: peripheral blood. The V gene is TRBV20-1, the J gene TRBJ2-1; TRBD2 aligns across 7 bases. The CDR3 protein is CSASPPTTSAAGSQFF. In nucleotides, the CDR3 is TGCAGTGCTAGTCCTCCGACTACTAGCGCGGCGGGCTCGCAGTTCTTC.